This T cell receptor (beta chain) was found in a study of T cells after posttransplantation cyclophosphamide. V dropped 6 bases and J dropped 2 bases, with 16 bases sitting between them. Germline CDR1 is MNHEY and CDR2 is SMNVEV (reference sequence). The CDR3 is 15 amino acids. A marrow graft followed busulfan-fludarabine conditioning, with cyclophosphamide on days +3 and +4. Assay: immunoSEQ multiplex PCR; the TCRdb copy retains only in-frame clones and omits some. The sample has about 7,200 clones, roughly 82% seen once; the top ten hold approximately 15%. A remark on this clone: Its matching antigen is unknown.

Findings of the study overall: Recipient CMV seropositivity and CMV reactivation strongly tracked TRB clonality.

This TCR was recovered from a female patient aged 40-50 years who received an allogeneic stem cell transplant from a related donor, was CMV-positive, and had no GVHD. The T cells may come from the graft donor. This sample comprised CD4+ T cells sorted from blood, obtained approximately 1,100 days after allogeneic stem cell transplant with posttransplant cyclophosphamide. The chain recombines TRBV27 with TRBJ1-1; no clear D. This CDR3 reads CASRLTQPLNTEAFF. For the CDR3, the DNA is TGTGCCAGCAGATTGACACAGCCTTTAAACACTGAAGCTTTCTTT.